This is a list of T cell receptor beta chains from one sample in a study of T cell responses to AZD1222 COVID-19 vaccine. Assay: immunoSEQ multiplex PCR; the TCRdb copy retains only in-frame clones and omits some. The repertoire holds about 99,000 clones, around 91% seen once, with around 20% in the top ten. The source material was peripheral blood, sampled on day 0 of AZD1222 vaccination. Every receptor here comes from an adult in good health. The CDR3 runs from the conserved cysteine through the conserved F or W. The D gene is left open where the match is weak. Where a row states a size, it is once, few, many or the class of an expanded clone; other rows omit it.

>TRBJ2-7|-|-|TRBV11-3
TGTGCCAGCAGCCGAGACAGGGAGGGCGAGCAGTACTTC
CASSRDREGEQYF
>TRBJ2-3|-|-|TRBV3-1/TRBV3-2
TGTGCCAGCAGCCAAGTGGCAGGTGGGAGCCACACAGATACGCAGTATTTT
CASSQVAGGSHTDTQYF
>TRBJ2-3|-|-|TRBV29-1
TGCAGCGTTGAAGATGGGGTAGTGGGGGGTACGCAGTATTTT
CSVEDGVVGGTQYF
>TRBJ2-1|-|TRBD2|TRBV9
TGTGCCAGCAGCGCCGCCGGGACTATCCGTCATAGCTCCTACAATGAGCAGTTCTTC
CASSAAGTIRHSSYNEQFF
>TRBJ2-1|-|-|TRBV24-1
TGTGCCACCAGTGACCCCCGGGTGGATGAGCAGTTCTTC
CATSDPRVDEQFF
>TRBJ2-3|-|-|TRBV5-1
TGCGCCAGCAGCTTGGGAGGGAGAACCACAGATACGCAGTATTTT
CASSLGGRTTDTQYF
>TRBJ2-6|-|-|TRBV4-1
TGCGCCAGCAGCCAGAGGATCGGGGACACTGGGGCCAACGTCCTGACTTTC
CASSQRIGDTGANVLTF
>TRBJ1-2|-|-|TRBV11-1
TGTGCCAGCAGCTTTCGCGGATATGGCTACACCTTC
CASSFRGYGYTF
>TRBJ1-2|-|-|TRBV4-1
TGCGCCAGCAGCTTACAGGGCGACACTGGCTATGGCTACACCTTC
CASSLQGDTGYGYTF
>TRBJ1-2|few|-|TRBV10-3
TGTGCCATCAGTGGGACCGACAGCCCCTATGGCTACACCTTC
CAISGTDSPYGYTF
>TRBJ1-5|-|-|TRBV11-2
TGTGCCAGCAGCAGGTATAGCAATCAGCCCCAGCATTTT
CASSRYSNQPQHF